Listed below are T cell receptor beta chains from one sample, sequenced in a study of shared T cell receptors in the human thymus. Here immunoSEQ multiplex PCR was the method, and the copy in TCRdb shows in-frame clones only, minus some. The profile shows 700,000 or so clones, 80% to 90% of them singletons. This sample was also put to use in a study of human thymus T cells.

Sequencing input: thymocytes. The receptor source for this set is a girl under two years old with a congenital heart defect. Both conserved end residues are part of each CDR3. D genes are given only for firm matches. Expanded clones get a size class; other rows say once, few or many, or leave the size out.

abundance,len,v_gene,d_gene,j_gene,CDR3nt,CDR3aa
-,15,TRBV14,TRBD2,TRBJ2-2,TGTGCCAGCAGCCGCGGGACTAGTTCGTCCGGGGAGCTGTTTTTT,CASSRGTSSSGELFF
-,17,TRBV4-2,TRBD2,TRBJ2-5,TGTGCCAGCAGCCCCTGGGACCGGGGGGGGAGAGGGGAGACCCAGTACTTC,CASSPWDRGGRGETQYF
-,14,TRBV9,TRBD2,TRBJ2-2,TGTGCCAGCAGCGTAGGCGGCGGGGGCGGGGAGCTGTTTTTT,CASSVGGGGGELFF
-,18,TRBV10-3,TRBD2,TRBJ2-2,TGTGCCATCGGTGGATACCGATGGCGGGGGGGCCTAGGCGGGGAGCTGTTTTTT,CAIGGYRWRGGLGGELFF
-,16,TRBV14,-,TRBJ1-1,TGTGCCAGCAGCCAAGTTAGGGAGGTTCTAGGCACTGAAGCTTTCTTT,CASSQVREVLGTEAFF
-,15,TRBV5-1,TRBD1,TRBJ1-1,TGCGCCAGCAGCGGCCGGACAGGGAGGGACACTGAAGCTTTCTTT,CASSGRTGRDTEAFF
-,15,TRBV6-1,-,TRBJ1-1,TGTGCCAGCAGTGACACAGGGTCCTTGAACACTGAAGCTTTCTTT,CASSDTGSLNTEAFF
once,15,TRBV9,-,TRBJ2-5,TGTGCCAGCAGCGTAGATTCGACTCTGGAAGAGACCCAGTACTTC,CASSVDSTLEETQYF
-,18,TRBV19,TRBD1,TRBJ1-1,TGTGCCAGTAAATCCCCGGGGGACAGGGGAAGGCTAAACACTGAAGCTTTCTTT,CASKSPGDRGRLNTEAFF
-,13,TRBV6-1,TRBD1,TRBJ1-1,TGTGCCAGCAGACCCAGGGGGAGAACTGAAGCTTTCTTT,CASRPRGRTEAFF
-,15,TRBV9,TRBD1,TRBJ1-2,TGTGCCAGCAGCGTAGGGACAGGGTGGGACTATGGCTACACCTTC,CASSVGTGWDYGYTF
-,14,TRBV28,TRBD1,TRBJ1-1,TGTGCCAGCAGTTTTCTTCAGGGGGCGACTGAAGCTTTCTTT,CASSFLQGATEAFF
-,18,TRBV5-1,TRBD2,TRBJ2-1,TGCGCCAGCAGCTCAAACGACCGGGGGGGCTGGCCTTACAATGAGCAGTTCTTC,CASSSNDRGGWPYNEQFF